Below are 10 T cell receptor beta chains sequenced from a single sample in a study of blood T cell repertoires in COVID-19. The table came from immunoSEQ multiplex PCR; TCRdb's copy has only in-frame clones and leaves some out. The sample has 380,000 or so clones, about 88% seen once. Sequencing was done on a sample of peripheral blood. The receptor source for this set is a woman between 55 and 75 years old with COVID-19, enrolled during active disease.

The chain combines TRBV7-7 with TRBJ1-1; 7 nucleotides line up with TRBD1. Germline assignment: CDR1 SSHAT and CDR2 FNYEAQ (reference sequence). V lost 5 bases and J lost 3; bases outside the gene matches: 3. This CDR3 has 13 amino acids. CDR3 bases: TGTGCCAGCAGCGAAGACAGGGACACTGAAGCTTTCTTT. It translates to CASSEDRDTEAFF. Together with reference TRBV7-7 and TRBJ1-1, the CDR3 gives the full variable domain: GAGVSQSPRYKVTKRGQDVTLRCDPISSHATLYWYQQALGQGPEFLTYFNYEAQPDKSGLPSDRFSAERPEGSISTLTIQRTEQRDSAMYRCASSEDRDTEAFFGQGTRLTVV.

The chain recombines TRBV7-2 with TRBJ1-2; 7 positions match TRBD1. Germline CDR1 and CDR2: SGHTA and FQGNSA. V lost 1 base, J lost 7 bases, and 6 bases stayed unmatched. The CDR3 consists of 14 residues. CDR3 amino acids: CASSLGQGSFGYTF. CDR3 DNA sequence: TGTGCCAGCAGCTTAGGACAGGGATCTTTTGGCTACACCTTC.

The rearrangement joins TRBV19 to TRBJ2-1; a weak D match, TRBD2 (6 bases). The CDR3 loop spans 12 amino acids. Germline V gives CDR1 LNHDA, CDR2 SQIVND (reference sequence). Trimming shortened V by 11 bases and J by 4 bases, and 12 bases separated the two germline ends. The CDR3 nucleotides read TGTGCCTGTAAAGGGAGGTACAATGAGCAGTTCTTC. It translates to CACKGRYNEQFF.

V is TRBV19 and J is TRBJ1-5; D unclear. Trimming shortened V by 3 bases and J by 3 bases, and 9 bases separated the two germline ends. This CDR3 is built from 14 residues. Germline-derived CDR1 and CDR2 are LNHDA and SQIVND (reference sequence). The CDR3 bases are TGTGCCAGTAGTATCGGGTCCGCCAATCAGCCCCAGCATTTT. Translating gives CASSIGSANQPQHF.

The J gene is TRBJ2-7, the V gene TRBV19, with a weak D call TRBD1 (6 bases). CDR3 size: 15 residues. V lost 5 bases and J 3 bases, leaving 17 bases between the germline ends. The V gene's germline CDR1 is LNHDA and CDR2 SQIVND (reference sequence). The CDR3 reads CASSPDSEGLYEQYF. CDR3 bases: TGTGCCAGTAGTCCGGACAGTGAGGGGCTCTACGAGCAGTACTTC.

The chain couples TRBV18 to TRBJ2-6; tentatively, D is TRBD2 (5 bases). The germline V and J ends were trimmed by 3 bases and 11 bases, with 11 bases remaining between them. Looked up from germline, CDR1 is KGHSH and CDR2 is LQKENI. This CDR3 contains 13 residues. This chain's CDR3 is CASSPAEAYVLTF. The CDR3 bases are TGTGCCAGCTCACCGGCGGAGGCATACGTCCTGACTTTC. Full variable domain (remainder filled in from reference TRBV18 and TRBJ2-6): NAGVMQNPRHLVRRRGQEARLRCSPMKGHSHVYWYRQLPEEGLKFMVYLQKENIIDESGMPKERFSAEFPKEGPSILRIQQVVRGDSAAYFCASSPAEAYVLTFGAGSRLTVL.

This clone was seen only once. This chain uses TRBV3-1 (or the pseudogene TRBV3-2) with TRBJ2-3; 9 bases line up with TRBD1. This CDR3 region has 17 residues. Germline assignment: CDR1 LGHDT and CDR2 YNNKEL (reference sequence). Losses at the gene ends were 3 bases for V and 1 base for J; bases not matched to a gene: 8. CDR3 region: CASSHAQGASRTDTQYF. The CDR3, as DNA: TGTGCCAGCAGCCATGCACAGGGGGCATCCCGCACAGATACGCAGTATTTT.

This clone was recorded a few times. The rearrangement joins TRBV4-1 to TRBJ1-4; 10 bases are a match to TRBD1. The CDR3 totals 19 residues. V lost 0 bases, J lost 6 bases, and 13 bases stayed unmatched. The germline CDR1 and CDR2 sequences are MGHRA and YSYEKL. The CDR3 spells CASSQDFGTGDRGDEKLFF. In DNA form, the CDR3 reads TGCGCCAGCAGCCAAGATTTCGGGACAGGGGATCGGGGAGATGAAAAACTGTTTTTT.

The chain employs TRBV9 and TRBJ2-7; TRBD2 matches at 7 bases. After removal of 3 bases from V and 7 bases from J, the junction contained 7 bases not matched to a gene. This CDR3 has 13 residues. From germline, CDR1 is SGDLS and CDR2 YYNGEE. For the CDR3, the DNA is TGTGCCAGCAGCGAGTGGGAGGGAGGGGAGCAGTACTTC. This translates into CASSEWEGGEQYF.

This chain connects TRBV6-5 to TRBJ2-1; D might be TRBD2 (5 bases). Trimming left V 6 bases short and J 5 bases short, with 14 bases between. CDR1 and CDR2 from the germline V gene are MNHEY and SVGAGI. The CDR3 consists of 14 residues. Here the CDR3 DNA reads TGTGCCAGCAGCCCGGCCGGGAACAACAATGAGCAGTTCTTC. Its translation: CASSPAGNNNEQFF.